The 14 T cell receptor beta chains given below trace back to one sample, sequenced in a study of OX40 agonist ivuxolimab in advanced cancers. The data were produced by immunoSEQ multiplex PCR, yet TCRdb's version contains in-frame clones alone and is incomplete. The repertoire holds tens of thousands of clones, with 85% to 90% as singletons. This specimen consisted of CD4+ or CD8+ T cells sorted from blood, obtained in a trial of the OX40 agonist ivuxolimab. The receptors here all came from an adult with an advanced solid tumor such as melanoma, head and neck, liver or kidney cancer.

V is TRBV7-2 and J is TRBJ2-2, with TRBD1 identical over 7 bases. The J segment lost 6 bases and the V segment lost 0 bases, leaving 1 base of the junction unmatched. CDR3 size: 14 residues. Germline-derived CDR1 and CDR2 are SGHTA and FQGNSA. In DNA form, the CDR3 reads TGTGCCAGCAGCTTAGCGACAGGGTCCGGGGAGCTGTTTTTT. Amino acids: CASSLATGSGELFF.

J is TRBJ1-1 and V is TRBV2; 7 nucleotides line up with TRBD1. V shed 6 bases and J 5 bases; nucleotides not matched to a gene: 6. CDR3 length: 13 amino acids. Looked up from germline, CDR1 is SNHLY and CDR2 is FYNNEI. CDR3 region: CASSFDRETEAFF. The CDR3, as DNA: TGTGCCAGCAGCTTCGACAGGGAAACTGAAGCTTTCTTT.

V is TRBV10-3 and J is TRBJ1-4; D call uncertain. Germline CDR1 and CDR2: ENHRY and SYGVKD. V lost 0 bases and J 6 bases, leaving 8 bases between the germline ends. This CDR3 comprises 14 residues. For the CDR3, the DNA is TGTGCCATCAGTGAGTCTCAAGGAGATGAAAAACTGTTTTTT. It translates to CAISESQGDEKLFF.

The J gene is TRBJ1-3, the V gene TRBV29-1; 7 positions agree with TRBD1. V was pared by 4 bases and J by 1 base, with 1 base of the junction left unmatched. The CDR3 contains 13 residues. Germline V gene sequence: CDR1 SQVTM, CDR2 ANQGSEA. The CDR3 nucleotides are TGCAGCGTTGCGGACAGGTCTGGAAACACCATATATTTT. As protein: CSVADRSGNTIYF.

The CDR3 protein is CASSLKPRGGLMNTEAFF. In DNA, the CDR3 is TGTGCCAGCAGCTTAAAACCCCGGGGAGGCCTGATGAACACTGAAGCTTTCTTT. The chain uses TRBV7-3 and TRBJ1-1, with D unclear. Trimming pared 1 base from V and 0 bases from J, leaving 18 bases between. Germline lookup yields CDR1 SGHTA and CDR2 FQGTGA. The CDR3 has 18 amino acids.

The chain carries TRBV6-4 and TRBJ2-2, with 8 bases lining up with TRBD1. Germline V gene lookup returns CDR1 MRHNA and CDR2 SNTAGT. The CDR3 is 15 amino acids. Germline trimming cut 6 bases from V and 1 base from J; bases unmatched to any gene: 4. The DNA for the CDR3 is TGTGCCAGCAGCGCCGGGACAGGGAACACCGGGGAGCTGTTTTTT. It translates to CASSAGTGNTGELFF.

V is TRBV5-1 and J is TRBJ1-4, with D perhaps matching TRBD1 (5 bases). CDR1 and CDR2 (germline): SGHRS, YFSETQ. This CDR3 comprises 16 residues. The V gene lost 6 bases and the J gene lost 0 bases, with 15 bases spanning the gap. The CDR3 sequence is CASKTGTESTNEKLFF. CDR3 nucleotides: TGCGCCAGCAAAACCGGGACTGAATCAACTAATGAAAAACTGTTTTTT. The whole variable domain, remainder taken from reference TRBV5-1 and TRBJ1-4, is KAGVTQTPRYLIKTRGQQVTLSCSPISGHRSVSWYQQTPGQGLQFLFEYFSETQRNKGNFPGRFSGRQFSNSRSEMNVSTLELGDSALYLCASKTGTESTNEKLFFGSGTQLSVL.

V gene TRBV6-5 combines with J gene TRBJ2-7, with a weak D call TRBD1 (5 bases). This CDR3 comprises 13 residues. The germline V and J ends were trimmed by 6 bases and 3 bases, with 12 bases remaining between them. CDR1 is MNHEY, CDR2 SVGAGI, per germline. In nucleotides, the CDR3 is TGTGCCAGCAGAAAGGGGAACAGCTACGAGCAGTACTTC. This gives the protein CASRKGNSYEQYF.

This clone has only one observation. The CDR3 is CASSGQELYEQYF. The CDR3 region has the DNA TGTGCCAGCAGCGGACAGGAATTATACGAGCAGTACTTC. The chain is built from TRBV5-4 and TRBJ2-5; 7 bases agree with TRBD1. Near its end, the DNA agrees better with TRBJ2-7, so the J call may be wrong. The germline V gene has CDR1 SGHNT and CDR2 YYREEE (reference sequence). The CDR3 sequence is 13 residues long.

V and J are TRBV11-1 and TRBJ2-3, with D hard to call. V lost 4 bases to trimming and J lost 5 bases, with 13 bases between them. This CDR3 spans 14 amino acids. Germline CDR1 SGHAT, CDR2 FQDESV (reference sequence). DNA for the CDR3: TGTGCCAGCAGCTCTTCCGCCTCCGGAGATACGCAGTATTTT. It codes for CASSSSASGDTQYF. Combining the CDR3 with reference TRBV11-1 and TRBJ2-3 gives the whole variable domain EAEVAQSPRYKITEKSQAVAFWCDPISGHATLYWYRQILGQGPELLVQFQDESVVDDSQLPKDRFSAERLKGVDSTLKIQPAELGDSAMYLCASSSSASGDTQYFGPGTRLTVL.

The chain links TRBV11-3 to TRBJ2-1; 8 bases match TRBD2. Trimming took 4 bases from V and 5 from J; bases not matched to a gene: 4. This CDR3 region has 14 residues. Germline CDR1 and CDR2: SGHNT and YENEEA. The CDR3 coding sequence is TGTGCCAGCAGCTCGGGGGGGCCAGACAATGAGCAGTTCTTC. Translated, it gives CASSSGGPDNEQFF. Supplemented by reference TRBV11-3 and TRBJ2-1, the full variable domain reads EAGVVQSPRYKIIEKKQPVAFWCNPISGHNTLYWYLQNLGQGPELLIRYENEEAVDDSQLPKDRFSAERLKGVDSTLKIQPAELGDSAVYLCASSSGGPDNEQFFGPGTRLTVL.

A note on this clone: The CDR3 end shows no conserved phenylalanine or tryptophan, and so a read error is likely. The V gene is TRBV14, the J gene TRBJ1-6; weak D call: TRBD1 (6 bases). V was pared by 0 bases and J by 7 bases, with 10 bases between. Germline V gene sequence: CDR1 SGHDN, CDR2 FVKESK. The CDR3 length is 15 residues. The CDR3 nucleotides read TGTGCCAGCAGCCAAGACAGGGGTGGAAATTCACCCCTCCACCTT. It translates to CASSQDRGGNSPLHL.

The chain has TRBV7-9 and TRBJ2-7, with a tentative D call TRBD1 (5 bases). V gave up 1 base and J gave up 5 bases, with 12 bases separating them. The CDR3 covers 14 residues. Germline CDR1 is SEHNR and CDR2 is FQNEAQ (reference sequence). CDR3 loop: CASSLGQWVDEQYF. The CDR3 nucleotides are TGTGCCAGCAGCTTAGGACAGTGGGTCGACGAGCAGTACTTC.

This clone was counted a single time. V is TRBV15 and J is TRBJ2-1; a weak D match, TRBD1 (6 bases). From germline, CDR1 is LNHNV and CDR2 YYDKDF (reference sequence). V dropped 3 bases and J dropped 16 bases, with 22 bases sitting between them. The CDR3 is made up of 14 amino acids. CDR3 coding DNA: TGTGCCACCAGCAGCCCCAGGGGTAGGGGAATGTGTTTCTTC. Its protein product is CATSSPRGRGMCFF.